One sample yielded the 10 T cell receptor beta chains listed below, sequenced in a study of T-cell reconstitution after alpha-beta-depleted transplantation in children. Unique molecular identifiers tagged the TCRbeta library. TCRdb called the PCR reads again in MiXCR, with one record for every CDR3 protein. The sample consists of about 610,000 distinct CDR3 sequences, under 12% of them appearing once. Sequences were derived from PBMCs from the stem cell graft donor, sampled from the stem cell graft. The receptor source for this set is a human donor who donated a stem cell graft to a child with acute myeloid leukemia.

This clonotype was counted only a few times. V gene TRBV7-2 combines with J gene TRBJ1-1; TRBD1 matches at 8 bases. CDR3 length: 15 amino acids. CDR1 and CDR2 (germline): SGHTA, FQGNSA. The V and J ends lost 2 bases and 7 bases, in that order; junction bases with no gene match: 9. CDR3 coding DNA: TGTGCCAGCAGCTTATTCGGACAGGGTTTTTTTGAAGCTTTCTTT. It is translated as CASSLFGQGFFEAFF.

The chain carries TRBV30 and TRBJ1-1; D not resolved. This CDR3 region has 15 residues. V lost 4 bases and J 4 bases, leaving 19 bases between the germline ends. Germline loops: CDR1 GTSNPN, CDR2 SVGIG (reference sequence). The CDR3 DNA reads TGTGCCTGGATTCGTCCCCGCGTGATGAGCACTGAAGCTTTCTTT. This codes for CAWIRPRVMSTEAFF.

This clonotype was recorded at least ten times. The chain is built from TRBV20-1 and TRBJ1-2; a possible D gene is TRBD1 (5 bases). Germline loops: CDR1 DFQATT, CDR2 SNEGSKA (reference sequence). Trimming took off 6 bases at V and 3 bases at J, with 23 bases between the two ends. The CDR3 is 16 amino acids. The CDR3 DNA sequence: TGCAGTGCGCGGACATCTCGGGGGAGTAGTGACTATGGCTACACCTTC. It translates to CSARTSRGSSDYGYTF.

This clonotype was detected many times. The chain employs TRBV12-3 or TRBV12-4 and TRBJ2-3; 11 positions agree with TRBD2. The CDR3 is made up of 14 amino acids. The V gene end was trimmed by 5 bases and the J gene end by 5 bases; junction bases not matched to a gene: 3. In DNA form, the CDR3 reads TGTGCCAGCAGTCCTAGCGGGAGGAAAGATACGCAGTATTTT. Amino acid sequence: CASSPSGRKDTQYF.

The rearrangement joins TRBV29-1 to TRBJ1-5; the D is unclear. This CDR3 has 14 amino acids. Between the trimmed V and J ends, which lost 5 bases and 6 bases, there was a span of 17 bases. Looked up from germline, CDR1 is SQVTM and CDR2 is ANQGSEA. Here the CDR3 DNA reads TGCAGCGTTCAATCACCGGGAATCGGTCAGCCCCAGCATTTT. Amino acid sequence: CSVQSPGIGQPQHF.

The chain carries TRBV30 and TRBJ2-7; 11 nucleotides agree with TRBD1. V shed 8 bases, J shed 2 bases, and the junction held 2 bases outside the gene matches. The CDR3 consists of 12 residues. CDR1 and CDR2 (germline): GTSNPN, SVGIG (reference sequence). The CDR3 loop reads CAGQGAAYEQYF. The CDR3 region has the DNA TGTGCCGGACAGGGGGCTGCCTACGAGCAGTACTTC.

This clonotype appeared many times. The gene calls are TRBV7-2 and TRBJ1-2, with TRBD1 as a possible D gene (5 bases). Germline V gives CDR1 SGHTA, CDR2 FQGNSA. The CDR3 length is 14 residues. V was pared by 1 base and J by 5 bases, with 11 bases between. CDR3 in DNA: TGTGCCAGCAGCTTAGGGCAGGGCACATATGGCTACACCTTC. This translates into CASSLGQGTYGYTF.

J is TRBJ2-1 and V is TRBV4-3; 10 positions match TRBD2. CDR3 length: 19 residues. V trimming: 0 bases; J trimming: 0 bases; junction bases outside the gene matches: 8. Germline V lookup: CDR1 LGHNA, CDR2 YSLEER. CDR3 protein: CASSQDRGSGRTSYNEQFF. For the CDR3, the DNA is TGCGCCAGCAGCCAAGATAGGGGTAGCGGGAGGACCTCCTACAATGAGCAGTTCTTC.

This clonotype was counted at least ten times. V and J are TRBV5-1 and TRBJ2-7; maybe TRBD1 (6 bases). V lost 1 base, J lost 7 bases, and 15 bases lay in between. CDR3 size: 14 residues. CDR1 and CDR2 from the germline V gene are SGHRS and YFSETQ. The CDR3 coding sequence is TGCGCCAGCAGCTTGAATCAGGGCACAGGGGAGCAGTACTTC. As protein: CASSLNQGTGEQYF.

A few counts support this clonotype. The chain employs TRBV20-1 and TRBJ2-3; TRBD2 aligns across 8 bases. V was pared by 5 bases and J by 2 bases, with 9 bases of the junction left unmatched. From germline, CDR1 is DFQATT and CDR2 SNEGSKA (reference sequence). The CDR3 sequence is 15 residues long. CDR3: CSAREGRHPTDTQYF. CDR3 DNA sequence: TGCAGTGCTCGGGAGGGCCGTCACCCCACAGATACGCAGTATTTT.